The rows below give T cell receptor beta chains drawn from one sample of a study of T cell changes during pregnancy in multiple sclerosis. Data came from immunoSEQ multiplex PCR; TCRdb stores just in-frame clones and leaves some out. The sample contains 30,000 to 35,000 clones, approximately 91% of which appear only once. This specimen consisted of CD8+ T cells from peripheral blood mononuclear cells, obtained before pregnancy. Source of these receptors: a female donor with multiple sclerosis, enrolled in a pregnancy study. The CDR3 runs from the conserved cysteine through the conserved F or W. A D gene is named only where the DNA matches it firmly. Part of the rows lack a size; the others show once, few, many or a class for expanded clones.

CDR3 protein,CDR3 DNA,V gene,J gene,D gene,clone size
CASSPTSGGFKTQYF,TGTGCCAGCAGTCCCACTAGCGGGGGGTTCAAGACCCAGTACTTC,TRBV27,TRBJ2-5,TRBD2,few
CASSIGFGLAVVMDTEAFF,TGTGCCAGTAGTATTGGGTTCGGGTTGGCAGTTGTGATGGACACTGAAGCTTTCTTT,TRBV19,TRBJ1-1,.,.
CASSFLQGTDTQYF,TGTGCCAGCAGTTTCCTCCAGGGAACAGATACGCAGTATTTT,TRBV28,TRBJ2-3,.,few
CAWSVGRGRAKNIQYF,TGTGCCTGGAGTGTGGGGCGGGGGAGGGCCAAAAACATTCAGTACTTC,TRBV30,TRBJ2-4,TRBD2,.
CASSKRAGETGELFF,TGTGCCAGCAGTAAGAGAGCGGGGGAAACCGGGGAGCTGTTTTTT,TRBV6-4,TRBJ2-2,TRBD2,.
CASSFLGAQNTEAFF,TGTGCCAGCAGTTTTTTAGGGGCGCAGAACACTGAAGCTTTCTTT,TRBV27,TRBJ1-1,.,.
CASSSGQWGDTGELFF,TGTGCCAGCAGCTCGGGACAGTGGGGGGACACCGGGGAGCTGTTTTTT,TRBV7-8,TRBJ2-2,.,.
CASSLPHSGNTIYF,TGTGCCAGCAGTTTACCCCACTCTGGAAACACCATATATTTT,TRBV28,TRBJ1-3,.,.
CASSSTTTADLTEAFF,TGTGCCAGCTCATCGACAACCACCGCAGACCTCACTGAAGCTTTCTTT,TRBV18,TRBJ1-1,.,.
CASSVAGGELAKNIQYF,TGTGCCAGCAGCGTAGCAGGGGGCGAACTAGCCAAAAACATTCAGTACTTC,TRBV9,TRBJ2-4,TRBD1,.
CASSWDRGLGYTF,TGTGCCAGCAGTTGGGACAGGGGGCTTGGCTACACCTTC,TRBV7-9,TRBJ1-2,TRBD1,.
CAWSDQGAGEQYF,TGTGCCTGGAGTGATCAGGGGGCAGGGGAGCAGTACTTC,TRBV30,TRBJ2-7,TRBD1,.
CASSPLEGTYGYTF,TGTGCCAGCAGCCCCCTGGAGGGGACCTATGGCTACACCTTC,TRBV4-2,TRBJ1-2,.,.
CASSLMGQRNTEAFF,TGCGCCAGCAGCCTTATGGGACAGCGGAACACTGAAGCTTTCTTT,TRBV5-1,TRBJ1-1,TRBD1,once
CASSGSGRIDTQYF,TGTGCCAGCAGTGGGAGCGGGAGGATTGATACGCAGTATTTT,TRBV25-1,TRBJ2-3,TRBD2,.
CASSEYHGQGDTIYF,TGTGCCAGCAGTGAATATCACGGACAGGGGGACACCATATATTTT,TRBV25-1,TRBJ1-3,TRBD1,.
CASSVPDSTDFPNEQFF,TGTGCCAGCAGCGTCCCTGACTCGACAGATTTCCCCAATGAGCAGTTCTTC,TRBV9,TRBJ2-1,.,once
CASSSTGQHTDTQYF,TGTGCCAGCAGCTCCACGGGACAGCACACAGATACGCAGTATTTT,TRBV11-2,TRBJ2-3,TRBD1,.